This T cell receptor (beta chain) was profiled in a study of T cell responses to AZD1222 COVID-19 vaccine. For this clone: Its target is not known.

Study-wide findings and caveats: Baseline serostatus was positive in only 5 to 7 AZD1222 recipients. Reportedly, nearly half the spike-specific TCRs target unmutated variant regions.

The CDR3 consists of 13 residues. From germline, CDR1 is LGHDT and CDR2 YNNKEL (reference sequence). The V end lost 3 bases, the J end lost 6 bases, and 9 bases lay between the germline ends. Sequencing was performed with immunoSEQ multiplex PCR; in TCRdb, only in-frame clones are kept and a portion is missing. The sample lists tens of thousands of clones; 86% were seen once. The chain is built from TRBV3-1 (or the pseudogene TRBV3-2) and TRBJ2-1; unclear D gene. The receptor was isolated from an adult in good health. The sequencing here drew on peripheral blood, taken on day 0 of AZD1222 vaccination. The CDR3 region has the DNA TGTGCCAGCAGCCAGACGTCAGGCAATGAGCAGTTCTTC. Encoded protein: CASSQTSGNEQFF.